These T cell receptor beta chains were read from a single sample in a study of OX40 agonist ivuxolimab in advanced cancers. Some clones are missing from TCRdb's copy, which holds only in-frame ones; the method was immunoSEQ multiplex PCR. Seen here are about 110,000 clones, around 93% observed once, and the top ten hold approximately 0.69%. The sequencing used CD4+ or CD8+ T cells sorted from blood, collected in a trial of the OX40 agonist ivuxolimab. All receptors come from an adult with an advanced solid tumor such as melanoma, head and neck, liver or kidney cancer. The CDR3 runs from the conserved cysteine through the conserved F or W. D genes are given only for firm matches. Some rows mark clone size as missing; the rest say once, few, many or name a class of expanded clone.

v_gene,j_gene,d_gene,abundance,CDR3nt,CDR3aa
TRBV18,TRBJ1-3,-,medium-sized,TGTGCCAGCTCACCACTTCCAGGGGACTCTGGAAACACCATATATTTT,CASSPLPGDSGNTIYF
TRBV2,TRBJ1-6,-,-,TGTGCCAGCAAGGTTGACTATAATTCACCCCTCCACTTT,CASKVDYNSPLHF
TRBV7-9,TRBJ1-3,-,-,TGTGCCAGCAGCGAACAAACCGGGACTATCTCTGGAAACACCATATATTTT,CASSEQTGTISGNTIYF
TRBV6-5,TRBJ1-4,-,-,TGTGCCAGCCGCACAGTTACTTTT,CASRTVTF
TRBV9,TRBJ2-5,-,-,TGTGCCAGCAGCGTAGGAAGGGTCCAAGAGACCCAGTACTTC,CASSVGRVQETQYF
TRBV6-6,TRBJ2-7,TRBD1,-,TGTGCCAGCAGTACGGGACAGGGCGACTACGAGCAGTACTTC,CASSTGQGDYEQYF
TRBV27,TRBJ1-1,TRBD1,-,TGTGCCAGCAGTAGAGACAGGGTCAGGAACACTGAAGCTTTCTTT,CASSRDRVRNTEAFF
TRBV2,TRBJ2-7,-,once,TGTGCCAGCAGTGAAACTTACGAGCAGTACTTC,CASSETYEQYF
TRBV5-1,TRBJ2-7,-,-,TGCGCCAGCAGCTTGGATACAGGCCGTGTAGACGAGCAGTACTTC,CASSLDTGRVDEQYF
TRBV30,TRBJ1-1,TRBD1,-,TGTGCCTGGAGCCGGACAGGCCGAGTCGGTGAAGCTTTCTTT,CAWSRTGRVGEAFF
TRBV2,TRBJ2-7,-,-,TGTGCCAGCAGTAGTTTAGGGGACTTTTCCTACGAGCAGTACTTC,CASSSLGDFSYEQYF
TRBV12-5,TRBJ2-3,TRBD2,once,TGTGCTAGTGGTTTGGGACTAGCGGACACAGATACGCAGTATTTT,CASGLGLADTDTQYF
TRBV11-3,TRBJ1-1,-,-,TGTGCCAGCAGCTTGAATCTCCTCACTGAAGCTTTCTTT,CASSLNLLTEAFF
TRBV19,TRBJ1-1,-,-,TGTGCCAGTAGTATAGGCCCTACAGGGTTCGGCACTGAAGCTTTCTTT,CASSIGPTGFGTEAFF
TRBV19,TRBJ1-5,TRBD1,-,TGTGCCAGTACCCAGAGGGACAGGGGCTTCAATCAGCCCCAGCATTTT,CASTQRDRGFNQPQHF
TRBV11-1,TRBJ1-2,-,once,TGTGCCAGCAGCCTAGCGGGGACGGTTAACTATGGCTACACCTTC,CASSLAGTVNYGYTF
TRBV5-6,TRBJ1-2,-,-,TGTGCCAGCAGCTTGGGAGGGGATTGGGGCTATGGCTACACCTTC,CASSLGGDWGYGYTF
TRBV27,TRBJ1-1,-,-,TGTGCCAGCAGTTTACAACCCCGCGGAGCGATGAACACTGAAGCTTTCTTT,CASSLQPRGAMNTEAFF
TRBV19,TRBJ1-2,TRBD1,-,TGTGCCAGTGGCGACAGGGAGGCGGTCTATGGCTACACCTTC,CASGDREAVYGYTF
TRBV6-1,TRBJ1-5,-,-,TGTGCCAGCAGCCGAACGGGGGAGGTAAATCAGCCCCAGCATTTT,CASSRTGEVNQPQHF
TRBV10-3,TRBJ2-1,TRBD2,-,TGTGCCATAAAAGGGGGTAGCGGGGGTTCAAATGAGCAGTTCTTC,CAIKGGSGGSNEQFF
TRBV15,TRBJ1-1,-,-,TGTGCCACCAGCAGGAAACCTCACAGGATGAACACTGAAGCTTTCTTT,CATSRKPHRMNTEAFF
TRBV6-1,TRBJ2-1,TRBD2,-,TGTGCCAGCAGTGCTTCAGGACTAGCAGGCGTCAATGAGCAGTTCTTC,CASSASGLAGVNEQFF
TRBV19,TRBJ1-5,-,-,TGTGCCAGTAATACAGGAGACTATAGCAATCAGCCCCAGCATTTT,CASNTGDYSNQPQHF
TRBV15,TRBJ1-5,-,-,TGTGCCACCAGCAGAGATCCGTTACTTAGCAATCAGCCCCAGCATTTT,CATSRDPLLSNQPQHF
TRBV5-1,TRBJ2-7,TRBD1,-,TGCGCCAGCAGCAGTGGGGACAGGGTATCCTACGAGCAGTACTTC,CASSSGDRVSYEQYF
TRBV9,TRBJ2-5,-,once,TGTGCAGTTATGGGGGAGTACCAAGAGACCCAGTACTTC,CAVMGEYQETQYF
TRBV6-5,TRBJ1-1,-,-,TGTGCCAGCAGTCCACAGGGCGGGGGGACTGAAGCTTTCTTT,CASSPQGGGTEAFF
TRBV19,TRBJ2-1,TRBD1,-,TGTGCCAGCGGGACAGGGAGCTCCTACAATGAGCAGTTCTTC,CASGTGSSYNEQFF
TRBV19,TRBJ1-1,TRBD1,-,TGTGCCAGTAGCGGGACAGCGAACACTGAAGCTTTCTTT,CASSGTANTEAFF
TRBV6-6,TRBJ1-1,-,-,TGTGCCATAAGCGGGGCTAACACTGAAGCTTTCTTT,CAISGANTEAFF
TRBV10-1,TRBJ2-3,TRBD2,-,TGCGCCAGCAGTGAGTCTTTAGGGGGACTAGCGGGAGAGGCAGATACGCAGTATTTT,CASSESLGGLAGEADTQYF
TRBV7-9,TRBJ2-3,-,-,TGTGCCAGCAGCTTAACAGATACGCAGTATTTT,CASSLTDTQYF
TRBV6-5,TRBJ2-7,TRBD2,-,TGTGCCAGCAGTTACGGAGAGGGGAGGGCCTACGAGCAGTACTTC,CASSYGEGRAYEQYF
TRBV5-1,TRBJ2-7,-,-,TGCGCCAGCAGCCGGGAGAGCGCCTCCTACGAGCAGTACTTC,CASSRESASYEQYF
TRBV7-2,TRBJ2-7,TRBD1,-,TGTGCCAGCAGCTTTGGACAGGGGGACTACGAGCAGTACTTC,CASSFGQGDYEQYF
TRBV6-1,TRBJ2-7,TRBD1,once,TGTGCCAGCAGTGAAGGGACAGGGGGGATATCCTACGAGCAGTACTTC,CASSEGTGGISYEQYF
TRBV7-8,TRBJ2-7,-,-,TGTGCCAGCAGCTTCCGCTACGAGCAGTACTTC,CASSFRYEQYF
TRBV18,TRBJ2-3,TRBD1,-,TGTGCCAGCTCAGACAGGGGTCTAAGCACAGATACGCAGTATTTT,CASSDRGLSTDTQYF
TRBV6-5,TRBJ2-5,-,few,TGTGCCAGCAGTTACGAGGCCGGGAGAGGGGAGACCCAGTACTTC,CASSYEAGRGETQYF
TRBV19,TRBJ1-5,-,-,TGTGCCAGTGAGATTACCGGGACATTCAATCAGCCCCAGCATTTT,CASEITGTFNQPQHF
TRBV7-2,TRBJ1-2,-,-,TGTGCCAGCAGCTTAGTAAGCTATGGCTACACCTTC,CASSLVSYGYTF
TRBV7-8,TRBJ1-4,-,-,TGTGCCAGCAGCTTATTCAGGGATCCAACTAATGAAAAACTGTTTTTT,CASSLFRDPTNEKLFF
TRBV5-4,TRBJ2-3,-,-,TGTGCCAGCAGCTTGGGCGGTGCGGGTTCTAGCACAGATACGCAGTATTTT,CASSLGGAGSSTDTQYF
TRBV11-2,TRBJ2-2,-,-,TGTGCCAGCAGCCTTATGGGACCGACGTCCGGGGAGCTGTTTTTT,CASSLMGPTSGELFF
TRBV30,TRBJ1-4,-,-,TGTGCCTGGAGTGTACACCAGGAAAAACTGTTTTTT,CAWSVHQEKLFF
TRBV28,TRBJ1-5,TRBD1,-,TGTGCCAGCAGTCTGGCCAGGGGGGGCGGCAATCAGCCCCAGCATTTT,CASSLARGGGNQPQHF
TRBV28,TRBJ2-1,-,-,TGTGCCAGCAGTTTAGTAAATGAGCAGTTCTTC,CASSLVNEQFF
TRBV30,TRBJ2-7,TRBD2,few,TGTGCCTGGAGTAAATTAGCGGGAGGGCCCTACGAGCAGTACTTC,CAWSKLAGGPYEQYF